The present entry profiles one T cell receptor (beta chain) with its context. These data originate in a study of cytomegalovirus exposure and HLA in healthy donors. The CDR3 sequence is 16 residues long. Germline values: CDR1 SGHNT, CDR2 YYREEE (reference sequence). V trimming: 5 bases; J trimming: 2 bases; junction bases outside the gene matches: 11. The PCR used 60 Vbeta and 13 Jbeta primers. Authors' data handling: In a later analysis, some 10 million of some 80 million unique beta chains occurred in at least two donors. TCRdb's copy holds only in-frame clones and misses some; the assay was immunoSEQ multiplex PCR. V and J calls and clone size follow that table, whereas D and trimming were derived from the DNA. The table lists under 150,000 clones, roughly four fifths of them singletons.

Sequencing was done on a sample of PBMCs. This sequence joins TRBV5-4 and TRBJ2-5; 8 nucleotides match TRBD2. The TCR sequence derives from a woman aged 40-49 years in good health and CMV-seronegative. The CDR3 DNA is TGTGCCAGCAGTCGCTCGGGGGGGAAGAGGCAAGAGACCCAGTACTTC. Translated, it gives CASSRSGGKRQETQYF.